A selection of T cell receptor beta chains follows, all from one sample in a study of T-cell reconstitution after alpha-beta-depleted transplantation in children. TCRdb reprocessed the PCR reads via MiXCR and lists one record per CDR3 protein. Among about 440,000 distinct CDR3 sequences listed, around two fifths were seen once. The sequencing used PBMCs, collected before TCRalphabeta/CD19-depleted stem cell transplant. The receptors come from a girl aged 2 to 10 with aplastic anemia, due to receive a stem cell transplant. CDR3s include the opening cysteine and the closing phenylalanine or tryptophan. A D gene is named only where the DNA matches it firmly. The size of a clone is reported for some rows only, either as once, few or many, or as a class for expanded clones.

many TRBJ2-3 TRBD2 TRBV7-2 CASSSELAGGTTDTQYF TGTGCCAGCAGCTCCGAACTAGCGGGAGGTACCACAGATACGCAGTATTTT
- TRBJ2-5 TRBD2 TRBV30 CAWSTLLAGGETQYF TGTGCCTGGAGCACACTCCTAGCGGGGGGGGAGACCCAGTACTTC
few TRBJ2-7 TRBD2 TRBV20-1 CSASTSGSYEQYF TGCAGTGCTAGCACTAGCGGGAGCTACGAGCAGTACTTC
- TRBJ2-5 - TRBV30 CAWSSVGQGRETQYF TGTGCCTGGAGTAGTGTTGGTCAGGGGAGGGAGACCCAGTACTTC
- TRBJ2-7 - TRBV5-1 CASSSGAIPLYEQYF TGCGCCAGCAGCTCAGGGGCTATACCCCTCTACGAGCAGTACTTC
many TRBJ1-1 - TRBV6-2/TRBV6-3 CASSYRQIMNTEAFF TGTGCCAGCAGTTACAGGCAGATCATGAACACTGAAGCTTTCTTT
- TRBJ2-3 TRBD2 TRBV5-4 CASSLTMLAGVADTQYF TGTGCCAGCAGCTTGACCATGCTAGCGGGAGTGGCAGATACGCAGTATTTT
few TRBJ1-1 TRBD1 TRBV20-1 CSADDRGDTEAFF TGCAGTGCTGACGACAGGGGGGACACTGAAGCTTTCTTT
- TRBJ2-1 - TRBV5-1 CASSLAGAGDEQFF TGCGCCAGCAGCTTGGCGGGAGCGGGCGATGAGCAGTTCTTC
- TRBJ2-1 TRBD2 TRBV20-1 CSAGLAGSYNEQFF TGCAGTGCCGGACTAGCGGGAAGCTACAATGAGCAGTTCTTC
many TRBJ2-1 - TRBV7-2 CASSLDGNNEQFF TGTGCCAGCAGCTTAGACGGGAATAATGAGCAGTTCTTC
many TRBJ1-1 TRBD1 TRBV6-1 CASSGWTGSNTEAFF TGTGCCAGCAGTGGCTGGACAGGGTCGAACACTGAAGCTTTCTTT
- TRBJ2-5 TRBD1 TRBV6-1 CASRIRDRGQETQYF TGTGCCAGCAGGATCCGGGACAGGGGGCAAGAGACCCAGTACTTC
- TRBJ1-4 - TRBV20-1 CSASPWQGIPTNEKLFF TGCAGTGCTAGCCCCTGGCAGGGGATCCCAACTAATGAAAAACTGTTTTTT
many TRBJ2-7 TRBD1 TRBV29-1 CSVPGRGLYEQYF TGCAGCGTCCCCGGCAGGGGGCTGTACGAGCAGTACTTC
- TRBJ2-1 - TRBV5-1 CASREARGNEQFF TGCGCCAGCAGAGAAGCGAGGGGCAATGAGCAGTTCTTC
- TRBJ2-5 TRBD1 TRBV12-3/TRBV12-4 CASSSPFGDRGKETQYF TGTGCCAGCAGTTCCCCCTTCGGGGACAGGGGAAAGGAGACCCAGTACTTC
many TRBJ1-2 TRBD1 TRBV6-5 CASSYKWDRGQGTF TGTGCCAGCAGTTACAAATGGGACAGGGGGCAAGGCACCTTC
many TRBJ2-4 TRBD2 TRBV11-3 CASSQRGEDIQYF TGTGCCAGCAGCCAGCGGGGGGAGGACATTCAGTACTTC
- TRBJ2-1 TRBD2 TRBV20-1 CSAMYSSGRFYNEQFF TGCAGTGCTATGTATTCTAGCGGGAGATTCTACAATGAGCAGTTCTTC
- TRBJ2-3 - TRBV10-2 CASSEKNTQYF TGCGCCAGCAGTGAGAAAAATACGCAGTATTTT
- TRBJ2-3 - TRBV30 CAWSGNTMRTDTQYF TGTGCCTGGAGTGGGAATACTATGAGGACAGATACGCAGTATTTT
- TRBJ2-7 - TRBV15 CATSRGRLRSAYEQYF TGTGCCACCAGCAGAGGTCGACTAAGATCGGCCTACGAGCAGTACTTC